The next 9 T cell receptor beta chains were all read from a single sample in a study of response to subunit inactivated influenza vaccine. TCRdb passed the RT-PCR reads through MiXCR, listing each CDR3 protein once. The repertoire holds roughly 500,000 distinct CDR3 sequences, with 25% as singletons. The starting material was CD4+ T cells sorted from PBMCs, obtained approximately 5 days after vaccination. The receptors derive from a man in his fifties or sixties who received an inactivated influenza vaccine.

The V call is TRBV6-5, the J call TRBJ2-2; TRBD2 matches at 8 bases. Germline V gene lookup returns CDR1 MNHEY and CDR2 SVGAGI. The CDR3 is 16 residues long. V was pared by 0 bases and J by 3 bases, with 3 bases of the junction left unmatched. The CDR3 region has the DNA TGTGCCAGCAGTTACTCATCTAGCGGGTACACCGGGGAGCTGTTTTTT. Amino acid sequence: CASSYSSSGYTGELFF.

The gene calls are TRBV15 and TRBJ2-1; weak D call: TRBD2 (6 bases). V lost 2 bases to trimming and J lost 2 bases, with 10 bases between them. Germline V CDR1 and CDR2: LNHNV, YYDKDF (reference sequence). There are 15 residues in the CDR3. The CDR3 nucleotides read TGTGCCACCAGCAGACCCGCGGGGCCCTACAATGAGCAGTTCTTC. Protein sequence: CATSRPAGPYNEQFF.

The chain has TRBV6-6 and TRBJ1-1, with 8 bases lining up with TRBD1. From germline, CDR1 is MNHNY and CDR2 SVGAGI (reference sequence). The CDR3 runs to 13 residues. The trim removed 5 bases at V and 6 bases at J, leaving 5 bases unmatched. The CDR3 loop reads CASSGQGLAEAFF. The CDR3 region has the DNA TGTGCCAGCAGTGGACAGGGTTTGGCTGAAGCTTTCTTT.

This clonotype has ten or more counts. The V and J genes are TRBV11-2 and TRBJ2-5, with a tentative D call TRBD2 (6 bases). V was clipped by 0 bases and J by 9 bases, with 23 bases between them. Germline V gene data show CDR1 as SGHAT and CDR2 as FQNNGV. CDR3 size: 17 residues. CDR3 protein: CASSLDKAEGERRAQYF. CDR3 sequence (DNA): TGTGCCAGCAGCTTAGATAAGGCGGAGGGCGAACGGAGGGCCCAGTACTTC.

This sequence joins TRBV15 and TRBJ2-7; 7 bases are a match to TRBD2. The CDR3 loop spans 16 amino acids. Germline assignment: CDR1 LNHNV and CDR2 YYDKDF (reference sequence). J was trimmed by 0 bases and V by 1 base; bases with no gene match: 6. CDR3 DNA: TGTGCCACCAGCAGAGCATGGGGGGGAGACTCCTACGAGCAGTACTTC. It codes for CATSRAWGGDSYEQYF. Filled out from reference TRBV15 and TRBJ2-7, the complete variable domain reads DAMVIQNPRYQVTQFGKPVTLSCSQTLNHNVMYWYQQKSSQAPKLLFHYYDKDFNNEADTPDNFQSRRPNTSFCFLDIRSPGLGDTAMYLCATSRAWGGDSYEQYFGPGTRLTVT.

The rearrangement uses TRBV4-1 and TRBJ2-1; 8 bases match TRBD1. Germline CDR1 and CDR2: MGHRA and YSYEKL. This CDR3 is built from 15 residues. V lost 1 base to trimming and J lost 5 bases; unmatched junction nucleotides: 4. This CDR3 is CASSQGARGHNEQFF. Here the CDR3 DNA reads TGCGCCAGCAGCCAAGGCGCCAGGGGGCACAATGAGCAGTTCTTC.

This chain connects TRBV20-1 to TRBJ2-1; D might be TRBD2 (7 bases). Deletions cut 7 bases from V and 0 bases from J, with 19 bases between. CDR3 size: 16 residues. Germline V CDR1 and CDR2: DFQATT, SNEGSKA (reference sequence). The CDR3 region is CSGSTPGGGSYNEQFF. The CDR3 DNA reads TGCAGTGGATCCACTCCGGGGGGCGGCTCCTACAATGAGCAGTTCTTC.

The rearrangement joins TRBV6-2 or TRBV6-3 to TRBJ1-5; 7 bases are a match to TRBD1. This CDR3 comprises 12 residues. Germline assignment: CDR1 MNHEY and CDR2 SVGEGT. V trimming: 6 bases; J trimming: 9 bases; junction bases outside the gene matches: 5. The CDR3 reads CASSQTGAPQHF. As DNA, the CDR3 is TGTGCCAGCAGCCAAACAGGGGCGCCCCAGCATTTT.

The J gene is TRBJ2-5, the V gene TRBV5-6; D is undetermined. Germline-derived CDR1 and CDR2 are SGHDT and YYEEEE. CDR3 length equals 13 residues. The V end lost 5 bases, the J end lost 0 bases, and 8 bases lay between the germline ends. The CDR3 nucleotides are TGTGCCAGCAGATGGGAATACCAAGAGACCCAGTACTTC. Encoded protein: CASRWEYQETQYF.